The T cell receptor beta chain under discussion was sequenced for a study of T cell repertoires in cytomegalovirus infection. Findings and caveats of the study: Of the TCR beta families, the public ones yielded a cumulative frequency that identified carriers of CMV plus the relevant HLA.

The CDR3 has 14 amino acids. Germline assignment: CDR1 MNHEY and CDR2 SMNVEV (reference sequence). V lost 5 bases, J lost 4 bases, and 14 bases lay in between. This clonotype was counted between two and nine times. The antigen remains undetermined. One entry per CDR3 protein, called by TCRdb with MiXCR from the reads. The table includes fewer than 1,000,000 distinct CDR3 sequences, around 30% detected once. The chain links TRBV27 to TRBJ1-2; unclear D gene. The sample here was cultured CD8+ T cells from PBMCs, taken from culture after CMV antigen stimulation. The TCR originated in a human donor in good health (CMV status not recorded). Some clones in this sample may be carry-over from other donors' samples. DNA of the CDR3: TGTGCCAGCAGTCCGGGTAGCGCACCCTATGGCTACACCTTC. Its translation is CASSPGSAPYGYTF.